These 26 T cell receptor beta chains were all obtained from the same sample, sequenced in a study of blood T cell repertoires in COVID-19 (dated by TCRdb to the early 2020s). Library creation used the immunoSEQ multiplex PCR assay. The table comes from immuneACCESS by way of TCRdb, which keeps in-frame sequences with V and J called. Part of the clones is missing from these tables; in studies checked, under half for an unresolved V gene and the rest for unknown reasons. For this sample there are roughly 150,000 clones; roughly 87% appear just once. Over 4% of the sample rests with the top ten. Sequencing was carried out using PBMCs or T cells enriched from blood (not recorded which). The receptors were gathered from a woman between 35 and 50 years old who had been exposed to COVID-19.

Comments on this clone: Other nucleotide sequences from this sample produce the same CDR3. The J gene is TRBJ1-1, the V gene TRBV6-1; D unclear. The CDR3 covers 14 residues. The germline V and J ends were trimmed by 2 bases and 1 base, with 8 bases remaining between them. The germline gives CDR1 MNHNS, CDR2 SASEGT. The CDR3 loop is CASSERGQNTEAFF. In nucleotides, the CDR3 is TGTGCCAGCAGTGAACGCGGGCAGAACACTGAAGCTTTCTTT.

The J gene is TRBJ2-2, the V gene TRBV11-2; D not resolved. The CDR3 spans 14 residues. With 5 bases removed from V and 3 bases from J, the gap between germline ends came to 10 bases. Germline-derived CDR1 and CDR2 are SGHAT and FQNNGV. CDR3 sequence (DNA): TGTGCCAGCAGCCCCGGGTCCTACACCGGGGAGCTGTTTTTT. The encoded protein is CASSPGSYTGELFF.

There are a few counts of this clone. The chain couples TRBV5-8 to TRBJ2-2, with a possible D match to TRBD1 (6 bases). This CDR3 is 16 amino acids long. Trimming shortened V by 0 bases and J by 3 bases, and 12 bases separated the two germline ends. Germline assignment: CDR1 SGHTS and CDR2 YDEGEE. CDR3 coding DNA: TGTGCCAGCAGCTTGGTCCCGAAGGGGGACACCGGGGAGCTGTTTTTT. Translating gives CASSLVPKGDTGELFF.

The V gene is TRBV4-2, the J gene TRBJ2-4, with D hard to call. The V end was cut by 4 bases, the J end by 0 bases, with 10 bases between. The CDR3 consists of 15 residues. From germline, CDR1 is LGHNA and CDR2 YNFKEQ. The CDR3 DNA reads TGTGCCAGCAGCCCCGTGCCAGGAGCCAAAAACATTCAGTACTTC. This codes for CASSPVPGAKNIQYF.

This chain uses TRBV4-3 with TRBJ2-5, with D possibly matching TRBD2 (6 bases). V lost 5 bases and J 2 bases, leaving 15 bases between the germline ends. Germline loops: CDR1 LGHNA, CDR2 YSLEER. There are 15 residues in the CDR3. The CDR3 nucleotides are TGCGCCAGCAGCTATTCAACGGGAGCACAAGAGACCCAGTACTTC. Its translation is CASSYSTGAQETQYF.

V usage is TRBV9 and J usage is TRBJ2-3; TRBD2 matches 10 bases. J lost 0 bases, V lost 8 bases, and 9 bases had no gene match. This CDR3 is built from 16 residues. From germline, CDR1 is SGDLS and CDR2 YYNGEE. The CDR3 region is CASGPGAGGSTDTQYF. The CDR3 DNA sequence: TGTGCCAGTGGGCCCGGAGCGGGAGGGAGCACAGATACGCAGTATTTT.

This chain connects TRBV10-3 to TRBJ1-3, with 9 bases lining up with TRBD1. V trimming: 6 bases; J trimming: 0 bases; junction bases outside the gene matches: 15. Germline V CDR1 and CDR2: ENHRY, SYGVKD. The CDR3 covers 19 residues. The CDR3 loop reads CAIRRTGAEVGVSGNTIYF. CDR3 DNA sequence: TGTGCCATCAGGAGGACAGGGGCGGAGGTCGGGGTCTCTGGAAACACCATATATTTT.

In its sample, this clone was seen a few times. The V call is TRBV5-1, the J call TRBJ2-2; 7 nucleotides agree with TRBD1. CDR3 length: 15 amino acids. V gave up 5 bases and J gave up 2 bases; unmatched junction bases: 6. Germline V gene lookup returns CDR1 SGHRS and CDR2 YFSETQ. CDR3: CASRTQGDNTGELFF. The CDR3, as DNA: TGCGCCAGCAGGACTCAGGGGGACAACACCGGGGAGCTGTTTTTT.

V gene TRBV13 combines with J gene TRBJ2-1; 13 bases fit TRBD2. Germline V gene sequence: CDR1 PRHDT, CDR2 FYEKMQ (reference sequence). V dropped 5 bases and J dropped 2; count of bases not matched to a gene: 18. CDR3 length: 21 amino acids. CDR3 sequence: CASSGMGTLGLAGVPYNEQFF. CDR3 DNA: TGTGCCAGCAGCGGAATGGGGACACTTGGACTAGCGGGAGTCCCCTACAATGAGCAGTTCTTC.

This rearrangement joins TRBV28 to TRBJ2-4; possibly TRBD1 for D (5 bases). CDR3 length: 17 amino acids. In germline, CDR1 is MDHEN, CDR2 SYDVKM. V lost 3 bases and J lost 0, with 15 bases in between. The CDR3 loop is CASSFQQVALAKNIQYF. The DNA for the CDR3 is TGTGCCAGCAGTTTTCAACAGGTCGCGCTAGCCAAAAACATTCAGTACTTC.

V is TRBV4-1 and J is TRBJ1-5; a weak D match, TRBD1 (5 bases). The V and J ends lost 3 bases and 1 base respectively, with 13 bases between them. From germline, CDR1 is MGHRA and CDR2 YSYEKL. The length of the CDR3 is 16 residues. The CDR3 nucleotides read TGCGCCAGCAGCCAGGTACAGGTGGAGAGCAATCAGCCCCAGCATTTT. Translation gives CASSQVQVESNQPQHF.

As regards this clone: A junction end diverges from the germline sequence, so it may reflect a read error. The V and J genes are TRBV6-5 and TRBJ2-4; 9 bases fit TRBD1. Germline lookup yields CDR1 MNHEY and CDR2 SVGAGI. The CDR3 consists of 11 residues. The CDR3 loop is CASGPRDREHF. In nucleotides, the CDR3 is TGTGCCAGCGGCCCCCGGGACAGGGAGCACTTC.

This clone was observed a few times. The chain combines TRBV4-3 with TRBJ1-2; D is unresolved. Germline V lookup: CDR1 LGHNA, CDR2 YSLEER. The CDR3 totals 14 residues. The germline V and J ends were trimmed by 2 bases and 5 bases, with 12 bases remaining between them. CDR3 DNA: TGCGCCAGCAGCCAATTAGTCGGTCCGTATGGCTACACCTTC. Translating gives CASSQLVGPYGYTF.

The V and J genes are TRBV4-1 and TRBJ2-7; 7 positions agree with TRBD1. Germline V gene data show CDR1 as MGHRA and CDR2 as YSYEKL. This CDR3 region has 18 residues. V dropped 1 base and J dropped 7; count of bases not matched to a gene: 19. DNA of the CDR3: TGCGCCAGCAGCCAAGGTAGAGGGGGCAGCAGGGCCCTGGGTGAGCAGTACTTC. This sequence encodes CASSQGRGGSRALGEQYF.

J is TRBJ1-2 and V is TRBV7-2; D call uncertain. Between the trimmed V and J ends, which lost 0 bases and 4 bases, there was a span of 21 bases. The CDR3 loop spans 18 amino acids. Germline CDR1 and CDR2: SGHTA and FQGNSA. The CDR3 loop is CASSLAPISSTGSYGYTF. The DNA for the CDR3 is TGTGCCAGCAGCTTAGCCCCCATCTCCTCGACTGGTAGCTATGGCTACACCTTC.

J is TRBJ2-1 and V is TRBV29-1; D is unresolved. Germline lookup yields CDR1 SQVTM and CDR2 ANQGSEA. The V end was cut by 6 bases, the J end by 3 bases, with 9 bases between. This CDR3 region has 12 residues. The CDR3 loop is CSVRGSYNEQFF. The CDR3 nucleotides read TGCAGCGTCCGCGGCAGCTACAATGAGCAGTTCTTC.

The rearrangement uses TRBV11-2 and TRBJ2-1; 11 bases agree with TRBD2. Germline CDR1 and CDR2: SGHAT and FQNNGV. V shed 4 bases and J 7 bases; nucleotides not matched to a gene: 6. The CDR3 consists of 15 residues. The CDR3 DNA reads TGTGCCAGCAGCTCACTAGCGGGAGTATCAAATGAGCAGTTCTTC. This codes for CASSSLAGVSNEQFF.

V and J are TRBV6-4 and TRBJ1-5; 7 nucleotides agree with TRBD1. Germline trimming cut 4 bases from V and 6 bases from J; bases unmatched to any gene: 15. The CDR3 totals 17 residues. CDR1 is MRHNA and CDR2 is SNTAGT in the germline V gene. The CDR3 DNA sequence: TGTGCCAGCAGTGTCTACCCGACAGGGACAAGGGGTCAGCCCCAGCATTTT. Protein sequence: CASSVYPTGTRGQPQHF.

In this sample, this clone turned up once. The CDR3 DNA reads TGTGCCAGCAGCCATGGGGACAGGGGACTACCTAACTATGGCTACACCTTC. Encoded protein: CASSHGDRGLPNYGYTF. The V gene is TRBV3-1 (or the pseudogene TRBV3-2), the J gene TRBJ1-2, with 10 bases that match TRBD1. Trimming at V came to 3 bases and at J to 0 bases, leaving 7 bases not matched to a gene. Germline CDR1 is LGHDT and CDR2 is YNNKEL (reference sequence). The CDR3 has 17 residues.

The chain carries TRBV6-5 and TRBJ2-4; 8 positions agree with TRBD2. CDR1 and CDR2 from the germline V gene are MNHEY and SVGAGI. J gave up 8 bases and V 2 bases, and 8 bases lay outside the gene matches. The CDR3 is 15 residues long. The CDR3 region is CASSYPGGAVDIQYF. The CDR3 DNA follows: TGTGCCAGCAGTTACCCCGGGGGGGCCGTGGACATTCAGTACTTC.

The genes are TRBV7-3 and TRBJ2-3; D may be TRBD2 (5 bases). V lost 5 bases to trimming and J lost 8 bases, with 23 bases between them. The CDR3 extends over 16 amino acids. Germline V gene lookup returns CDR1 SGHTA and CDR2 FQGTGA. The CDR3 nucleotides are TGTGCCAGCAGCCCGAACCGGACTGACTTAGGTGCTACGCAGTATTTT. Its protein product is CASSPNRTDLGATQYF.

The CDR3 DNA reads TGCGCCAGCACCGCGGGGGGGAATGGCTACACCTTC. This sequence encodes CASTAGGNGYTF. The chain carries TRBV5-1 and TRBJ1-2, with TRBD1 as a possible D gene (5 bases). Germline assignment: CDR1 SGHRS and CDR2 YFSETQ. V was trimmed by 6 bases and J by 6 bases, leaving 12 bases between them. This CDR3 contains 12 residues.

V is TRBV12-3 or TRBV12-4 and J is TRBJ1-1; the D gene is possibly TRBD1 (5 bases). The CDR3 is made up of 13 amino acids. V lost 5 bases, J lost 8 bases, and 15 bases lay in between. The CDR3 nucleotides read TGTGCCAGCAGTCCCCTGCGGGGGAACGAAGCTTTCTTT. It codes for CASSPLRGNEAFF.

This clone has a single count. The chain uses TRBV28 and TRBJ2-7, with 12 bases that match TRBD2. J gave up 7 bases and V 4 bases, and 8 bases lay outside the gene matches. Per germline, CDR1 MDHEN and CDR2 SYDVKM. This CDR3 spans 15 amino acids. The DNA of the CDR3 is TGTGCCAGCAGTTCCGGACTAGCGGGGCTTTTAGAGCAGTACTTC. As protein: CASSSGLAGLLEQYF.

V usage is TRBV29-1 and J usage is TRBJ1-1, with D possibly matching TRBD1 (5 bases). CDR3 length: 12 amino acids. Deletions cut 7 bases from V and 1 base from J, with 10 bases between. Germline CDR1 is SQVTM and CDR2 is ANQGSEA. CDR3 residues: CSAIDRNTEAFF. CDR3 DNA: TGCAGCGCTATAGACAGGAACACTGAAGCTTTCTTT.

This chain connects TRBV2 to TRBJ2-2; possibly TRBD2 for D (5 bases). CDR3 length equals 12 residues. Germline V lookup: CDR1 SNHLY, CDR2 FYNNEI. The V end was cut by 7 bases, the J end by 4 bases, with 7 bases between. CDR3 residues: CASKRGTGELFF. DNA of the CDR3: TGTGCCAGCAAACGGGGCACCGGGGAGCTGTTTTTT.